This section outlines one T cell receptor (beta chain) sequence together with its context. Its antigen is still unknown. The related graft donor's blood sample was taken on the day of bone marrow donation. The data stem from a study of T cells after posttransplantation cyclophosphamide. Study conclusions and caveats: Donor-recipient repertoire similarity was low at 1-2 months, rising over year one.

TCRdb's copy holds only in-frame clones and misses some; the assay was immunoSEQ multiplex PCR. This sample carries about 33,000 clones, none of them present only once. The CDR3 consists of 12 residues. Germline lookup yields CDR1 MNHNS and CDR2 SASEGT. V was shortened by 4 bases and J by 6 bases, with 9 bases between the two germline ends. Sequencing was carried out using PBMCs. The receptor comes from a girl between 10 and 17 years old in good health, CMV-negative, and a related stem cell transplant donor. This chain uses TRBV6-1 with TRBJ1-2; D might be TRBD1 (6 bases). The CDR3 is CASSVGQNGYTF. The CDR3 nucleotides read TGTGCCAGCAGTGTTGGACAGAATGGCTACACCTTC.